Described below is a single T cell receptor (beta chain) sequence and its context. What it binds is not known. The unexposed donors gave CD4+ T cells in about 2011-2018, prior to COVID-19. After about 11 days of culture, CD4+ T cells were isolated. Each well had about 2.1 million PBMCs in 5% human AB serum with IL-2. The data were produced by immunoSEQ multiplex PCR, yet TCRdb's version contains in-frame clones alone and is incomplete. The data show 20,000 to 25,000 clones, about 76% seen once. The data belong to a study of CD4 T cells in relation to SARS-CoV-2 and coronaviruses. Study context: The negative reference was HIV-1 Nef peptide pool or peptide-free culture. Broader study findings: Crossreactivity was assessed only for spike protein, not other viral proteins.

CDR1 is SQVTM, CDR2 ANQGSEA, per germline. V lost 7 bases, J lost 0 bases, and 14 bases lay in between. The CDR3 length is 14 residues. The source of this sequence is a human donor in good health. The sequencing sample was made of CD4+ T cells from PBMCs, cultured in vitro. This sequence joins TRBV29-1 and TRBJ2-3; maybe TRBD1 (5 bases). CDR3 nucleotide sequence: TGCAGCGGACAGACGGAGACTAGCACAGATACGCAGTATTTT. Encoded protein: CSGQTETSTDTQYF.